This TCR beta chain was sequenced during a study of blood T cell repertoires in COVID-19. Across the study: Donors in the United States, Italy and Spain gave samples during acute or convalescent COVID-19.

In the original analysis: Estimates of nucleated cell counts were drawn from the amplification of reference gene primers. Generated by immunoSEQ multiplex PCR, the TCRdb table keeps only in-frame clones and is missing some. D and trimming were read from the DNA, whereas the V and J calls and clone size are those reported in that table. The table shows 65,000 to 95,000 clones, with roughly 78% occurring only once. The ends lost 5 bases at V and 0 bases at J; junction bases unmatched: 11. The CDR3 extends over 18 amino acids. Germline loops: CDR1 SGHDT, CDR2 YYEEEE. This receptor was identified in a man aged 55 to 70 with COVID-19, enrolled during active disease. Sequencing used peripheral blood. This chain joins TRBV5-6 and TRBJ1-2, with 12 bases fitting TRBD1. The CDR3 loop is CASRPGTGGRIANYGYTF. CDR3 nucleotides: TGTGCCAGCAGACCCGGGACAGGGGGCCGCATAGCTAACTATGGCTACACCTTC.